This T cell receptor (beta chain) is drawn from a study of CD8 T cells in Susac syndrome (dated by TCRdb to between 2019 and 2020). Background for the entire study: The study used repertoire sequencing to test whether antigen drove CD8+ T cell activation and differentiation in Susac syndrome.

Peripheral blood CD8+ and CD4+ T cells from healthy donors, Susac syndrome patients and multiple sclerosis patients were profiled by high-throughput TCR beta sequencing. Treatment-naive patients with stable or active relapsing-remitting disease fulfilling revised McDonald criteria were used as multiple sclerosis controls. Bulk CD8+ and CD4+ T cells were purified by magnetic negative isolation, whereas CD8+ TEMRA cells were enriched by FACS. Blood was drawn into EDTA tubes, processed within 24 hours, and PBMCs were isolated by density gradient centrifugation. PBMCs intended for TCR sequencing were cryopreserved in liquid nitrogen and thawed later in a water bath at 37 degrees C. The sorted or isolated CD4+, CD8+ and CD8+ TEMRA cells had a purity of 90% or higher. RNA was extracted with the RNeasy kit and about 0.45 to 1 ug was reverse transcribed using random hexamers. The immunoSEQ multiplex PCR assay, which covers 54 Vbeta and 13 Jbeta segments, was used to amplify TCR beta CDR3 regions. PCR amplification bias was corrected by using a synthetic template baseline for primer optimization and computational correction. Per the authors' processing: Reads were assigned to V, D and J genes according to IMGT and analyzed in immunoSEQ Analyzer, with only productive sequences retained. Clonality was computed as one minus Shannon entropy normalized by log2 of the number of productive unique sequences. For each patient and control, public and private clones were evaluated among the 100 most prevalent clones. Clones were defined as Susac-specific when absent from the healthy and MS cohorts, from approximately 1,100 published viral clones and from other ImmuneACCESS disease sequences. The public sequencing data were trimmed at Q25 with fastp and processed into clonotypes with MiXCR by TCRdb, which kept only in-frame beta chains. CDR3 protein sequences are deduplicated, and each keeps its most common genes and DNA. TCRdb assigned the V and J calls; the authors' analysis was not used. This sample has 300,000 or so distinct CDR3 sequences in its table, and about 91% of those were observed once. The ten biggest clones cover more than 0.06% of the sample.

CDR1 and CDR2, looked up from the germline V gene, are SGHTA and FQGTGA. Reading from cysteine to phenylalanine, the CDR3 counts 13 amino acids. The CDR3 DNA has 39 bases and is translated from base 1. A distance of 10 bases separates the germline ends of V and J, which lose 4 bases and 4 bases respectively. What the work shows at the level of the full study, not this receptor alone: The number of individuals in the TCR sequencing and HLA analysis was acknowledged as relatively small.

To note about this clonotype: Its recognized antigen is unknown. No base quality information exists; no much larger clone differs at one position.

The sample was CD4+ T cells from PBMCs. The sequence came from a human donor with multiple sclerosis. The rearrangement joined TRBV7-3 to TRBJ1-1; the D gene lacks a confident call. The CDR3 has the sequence CASSSSEGTEAFF. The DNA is TGTGCCAGCAGCTCCTCGGAGGGCACTGAAGCTTTCTTT.